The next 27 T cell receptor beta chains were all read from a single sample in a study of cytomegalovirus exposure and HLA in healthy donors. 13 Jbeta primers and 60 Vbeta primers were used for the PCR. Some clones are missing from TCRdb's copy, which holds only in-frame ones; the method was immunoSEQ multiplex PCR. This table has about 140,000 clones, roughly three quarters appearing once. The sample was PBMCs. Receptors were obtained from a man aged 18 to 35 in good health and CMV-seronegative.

The CDR3 reads CASSLAGGLAGELFF. In DNA form, the CDR3 reads TGCGCCAGCAGCTTGGCGGGGGGACTCGCCGGGGAGCTGTTTTTT. The chain joins TRBV5-1 to TRBJ2-2; 7 positions agree with TRBD2. The CDR3 loop spans 15 amino acids. Trimming removed 0 bases from V and 6 bases from J; junction bases left unmatched: 5. Germline loops: CDR1 SGHRS, CDR2 YFSETQ.

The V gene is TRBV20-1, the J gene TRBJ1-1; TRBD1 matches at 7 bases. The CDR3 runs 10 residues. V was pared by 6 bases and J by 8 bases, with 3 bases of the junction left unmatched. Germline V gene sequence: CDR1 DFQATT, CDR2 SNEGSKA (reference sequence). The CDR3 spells CSATDREAFF. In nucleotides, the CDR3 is TGCAGTGCCACGGACAGGGAAGCTTTCTTT.

The CDR3 sequence: CSVVGLAGDDEQFF. CDR3 nucleotides: TGCAGCGTTGTCGGGCTAGCGGGGGATGATGAGCAGTTCTTC. The V call is TRBV29-1, the J call TRBJ2-1; 10 positions match TRBD2. The CDR3 covers 14 residues. Looked up from germline, CDR1 is SQVTM and CDR2 is ANQGSEA. Germline trimming cut 4 bases from V and 8 bases from J; bases unmatched to any gene: 8.

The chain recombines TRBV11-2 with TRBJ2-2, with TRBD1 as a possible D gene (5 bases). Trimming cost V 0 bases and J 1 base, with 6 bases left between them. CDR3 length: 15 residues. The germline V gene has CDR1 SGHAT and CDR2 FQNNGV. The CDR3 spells CASSLDTGNTGELFF. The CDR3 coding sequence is TGTGCCAGCAGCTTAGATACAGGGAACACCGGGGAGCTGTTTTTT.

The CDR3 DNA reads TGTGCCACCAGCAGAGATTCTCTAGCGGGGGGGTACAATGAGCAGTTCTTC. Translated: CATSRDSLAGGYNEQFF. The chain links TRBV15 to TRBJ2-1; 12 bases are shared with TRBD2. The germline V gene has CDR1 LNHNV and CDR2 YYDKDF (reference sequence). There are 17 residues in the CDR3. The junction had 4 bases not matched to a gene; V was cut back by 0 bases and J by 4 bases.

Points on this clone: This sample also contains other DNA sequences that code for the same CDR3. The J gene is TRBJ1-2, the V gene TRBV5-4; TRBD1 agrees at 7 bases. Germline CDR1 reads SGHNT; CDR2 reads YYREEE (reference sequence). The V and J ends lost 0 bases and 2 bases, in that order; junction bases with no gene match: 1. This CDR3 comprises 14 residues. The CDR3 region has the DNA TGTGCCAGCAGCTTGGGACAGGGAAACTATGGCTACACCTTC. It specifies CASSLGQGNYGYTF.

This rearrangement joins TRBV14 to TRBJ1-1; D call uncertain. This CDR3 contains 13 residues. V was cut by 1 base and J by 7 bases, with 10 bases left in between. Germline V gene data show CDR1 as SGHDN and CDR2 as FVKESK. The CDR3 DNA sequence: TGTGCCAGCAGCCAAGTGGCGGGCGGTGAAGCTTTCTTT. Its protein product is CASSQVAGGEAFF.

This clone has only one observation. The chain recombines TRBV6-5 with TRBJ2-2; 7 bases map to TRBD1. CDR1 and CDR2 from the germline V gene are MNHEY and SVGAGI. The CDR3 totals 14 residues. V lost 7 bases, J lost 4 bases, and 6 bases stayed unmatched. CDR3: CASTMTGLTGELFF. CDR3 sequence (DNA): TGTGCCAGCACCATGACAGGGCTCACCGGGGAGCTGTTTTTT.

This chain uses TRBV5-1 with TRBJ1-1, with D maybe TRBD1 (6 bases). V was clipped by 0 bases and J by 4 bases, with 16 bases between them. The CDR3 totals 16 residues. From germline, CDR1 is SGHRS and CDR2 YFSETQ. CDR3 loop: CASSLEGGAGGTEAFF. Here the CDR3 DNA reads TGCGCCAGCAGCTTGGAGGGGGGGGCTGGTGGCACTGAAGCTTTCTTT.

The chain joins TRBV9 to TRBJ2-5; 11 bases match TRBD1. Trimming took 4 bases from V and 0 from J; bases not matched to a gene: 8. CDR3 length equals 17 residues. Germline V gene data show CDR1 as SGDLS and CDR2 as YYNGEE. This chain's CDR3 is CASSTSLGQGDQETQYF. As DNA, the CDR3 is TGTGCCAGCAGCACGAGTTTGGGACAGGGGGACCAAGAGACCCAGTACTTC.

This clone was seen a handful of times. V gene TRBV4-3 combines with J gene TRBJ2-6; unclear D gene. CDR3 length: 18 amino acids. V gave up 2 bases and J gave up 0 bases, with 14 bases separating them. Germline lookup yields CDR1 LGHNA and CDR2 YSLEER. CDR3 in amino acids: CASSQQPIESSGANVLTF. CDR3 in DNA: TGCGCCAGCAGCCAACAACCCATAGAGTCCTCTGGGGCCAACGTCCTGACTTTC.

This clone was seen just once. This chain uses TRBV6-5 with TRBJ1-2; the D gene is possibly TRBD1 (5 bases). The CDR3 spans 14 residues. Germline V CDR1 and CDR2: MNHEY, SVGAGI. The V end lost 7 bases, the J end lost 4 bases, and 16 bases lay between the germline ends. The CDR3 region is CASISGGDFYGYTF. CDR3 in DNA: TGTGCCAGCATCTCCGGGGGGGATTTCTATGGCTACACCTTC.

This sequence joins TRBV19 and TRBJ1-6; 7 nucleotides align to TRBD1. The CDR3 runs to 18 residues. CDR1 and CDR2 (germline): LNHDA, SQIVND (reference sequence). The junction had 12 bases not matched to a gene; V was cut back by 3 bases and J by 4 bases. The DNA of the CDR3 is TGTGCCAGTAGTATTCCACGCGCTACAGGGGTGTATAATTCACCCCTCCACTTT. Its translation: CASSIPRATGVYNSPLHF.

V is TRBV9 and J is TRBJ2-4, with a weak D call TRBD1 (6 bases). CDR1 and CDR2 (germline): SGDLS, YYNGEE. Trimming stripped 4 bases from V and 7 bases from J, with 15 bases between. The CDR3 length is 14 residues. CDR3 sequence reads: CASSIRQENNIQYF. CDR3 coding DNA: TGTGCCAGCAGCATAAGACAGGAAAATAACATTCAGTACTTC.

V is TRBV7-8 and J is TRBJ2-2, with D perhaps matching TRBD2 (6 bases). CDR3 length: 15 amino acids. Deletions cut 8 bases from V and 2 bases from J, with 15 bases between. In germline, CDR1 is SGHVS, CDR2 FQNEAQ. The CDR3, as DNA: TGTGCCAGCGGACGGGGGACTCTTAACACCGGGGAGCTGTTTTTT. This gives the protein CASGRGTLNTGELFF.

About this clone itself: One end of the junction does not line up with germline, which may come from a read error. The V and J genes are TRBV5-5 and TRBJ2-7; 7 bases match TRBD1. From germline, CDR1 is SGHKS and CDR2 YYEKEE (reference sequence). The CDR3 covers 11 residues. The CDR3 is CASSFRDRLHF. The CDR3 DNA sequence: TGTGCCAGCAGCTTCCGGGACAGACTCCACTTC.

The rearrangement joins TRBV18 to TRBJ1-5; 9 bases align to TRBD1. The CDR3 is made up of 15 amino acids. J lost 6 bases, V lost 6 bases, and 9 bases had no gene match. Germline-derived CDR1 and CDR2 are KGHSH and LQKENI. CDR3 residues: CASSHTGTGIQPQHF. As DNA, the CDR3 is TGTGCCAGCTCGCACACCGGGACAGGGATTCAGCCCCAGCATTTT.

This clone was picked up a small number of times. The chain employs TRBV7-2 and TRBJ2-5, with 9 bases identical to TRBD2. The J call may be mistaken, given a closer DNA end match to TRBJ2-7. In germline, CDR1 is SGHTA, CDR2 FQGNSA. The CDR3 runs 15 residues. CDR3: CASSLAPTSGYEQYF. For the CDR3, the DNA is TGTGCCAGCAGCTTAGCGCCGACTAGCGGCTACGAGCAGTACTTC.

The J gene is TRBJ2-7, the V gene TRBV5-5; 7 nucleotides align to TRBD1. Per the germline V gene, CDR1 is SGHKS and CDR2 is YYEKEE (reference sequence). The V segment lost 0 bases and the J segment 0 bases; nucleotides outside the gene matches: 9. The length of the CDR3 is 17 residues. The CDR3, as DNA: TGTGCCAGCAGCTTGGAGTCCAGGGGGTTCGGCTCCTACGAGCAGTACTTC. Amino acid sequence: CASSLESRGFGSYEQYF.

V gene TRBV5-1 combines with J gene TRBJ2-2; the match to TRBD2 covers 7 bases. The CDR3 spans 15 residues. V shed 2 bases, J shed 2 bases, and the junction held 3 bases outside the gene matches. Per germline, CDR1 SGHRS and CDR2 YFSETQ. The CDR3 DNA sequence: TGCGCCAGCAGCTTACGGGGGGTAAACACCGGGGAGCTGTTTTTT. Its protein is CASSLRGVNTGELFF.

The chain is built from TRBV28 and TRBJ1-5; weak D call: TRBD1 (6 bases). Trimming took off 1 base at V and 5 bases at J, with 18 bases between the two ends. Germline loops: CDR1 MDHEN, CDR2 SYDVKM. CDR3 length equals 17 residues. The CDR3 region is CASSLFRTGWVHQPQHF. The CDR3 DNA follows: TGTGCCAGCAGTTTATTTAGAACAGGGTGGGTCCATCAGCCCCAGCATTTT.

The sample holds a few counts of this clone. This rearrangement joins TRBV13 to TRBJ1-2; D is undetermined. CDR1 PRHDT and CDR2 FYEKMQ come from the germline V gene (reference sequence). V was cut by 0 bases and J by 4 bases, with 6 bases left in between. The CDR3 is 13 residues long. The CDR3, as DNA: TGTGCCAGCAGCTTAGGAGGGAGCTATGGCTACACCTTC. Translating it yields CASSLGGSYGYTF.

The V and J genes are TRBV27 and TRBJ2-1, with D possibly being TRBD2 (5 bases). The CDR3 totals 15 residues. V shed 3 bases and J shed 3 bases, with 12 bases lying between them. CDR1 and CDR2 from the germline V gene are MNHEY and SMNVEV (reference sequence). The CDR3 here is CASSFQSDFYNEQFF. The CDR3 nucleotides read TGTGCCAGCAGTTTTCAATCGGACTTCTACAATGAGCAGTTCTTC.

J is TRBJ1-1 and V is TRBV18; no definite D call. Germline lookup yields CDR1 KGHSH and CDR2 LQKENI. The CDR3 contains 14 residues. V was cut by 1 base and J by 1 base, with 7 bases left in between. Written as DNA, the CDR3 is TGTGCCAGCTCACCACTACAGACGAACACTGAAGCTTTCTTT. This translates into CASSPLQTNTEAFF.

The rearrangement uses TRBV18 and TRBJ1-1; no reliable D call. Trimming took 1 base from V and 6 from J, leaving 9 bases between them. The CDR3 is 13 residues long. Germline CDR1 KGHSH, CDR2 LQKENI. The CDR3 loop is CASSPLVSSEAFF. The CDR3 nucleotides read TGTGCCAGCTCACCACTAGTATCATCTGAAGCTTTCTTT.

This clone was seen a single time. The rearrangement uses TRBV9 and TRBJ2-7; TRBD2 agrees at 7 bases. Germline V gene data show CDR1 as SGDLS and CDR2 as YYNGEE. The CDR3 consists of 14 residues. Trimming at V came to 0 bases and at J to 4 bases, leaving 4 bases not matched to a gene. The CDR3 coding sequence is TGTGCCAGCAGCGTAGGTGGGGGGGATTACGAGCAGTACTTC. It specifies CASSVGGGDYEQYF.

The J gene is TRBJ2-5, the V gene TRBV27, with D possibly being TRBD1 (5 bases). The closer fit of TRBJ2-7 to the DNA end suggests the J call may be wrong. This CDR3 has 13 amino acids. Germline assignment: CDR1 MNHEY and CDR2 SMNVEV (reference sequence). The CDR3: CASSGPGSYEQYF. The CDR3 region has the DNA TGTGCCAGCAGTGGGCCAGGGTCCTACGAGCAGTACTTC.